This T cell receptor beta chain is drawn from a study of identical twins. Unmatched junction bases numbered 8, after V lost 2 bases and J lost 2 bases. The V gene's germline CDR1 is SGHRS and CDR2 YFSETQ. The CDR3 extends over 16 amino acids. This clonotype was observed at least ten times. TCRdb re-called the 5' RACE reads with MiXCR, one entry per CDR3 protein. The data show hundreds of thousands of distinct CDR3 sequences, 5.5% to 7.5% seen once. Sequenced input: naive T cells sorted from blood. V and J are TRBV5-1 and TRBJ2-3; 7 bases agree with TRBD2. The clonotype was recovered from a man between 18 and 35 years old in good health. CDR3 in DNA: TGCGCCAGCAGCTTCAAGGCGGGAGAGCTCACAGATACGCAGTATTTT. Its translation: CASSFKAGELTDTQYF.